Presented here are 2 T cell receptor beta chains from one specimen sequenced in a study of T-cell reconstitution after alpha-beta-depleted transplantation in children. Molecular barcoding with unique molecular identifiers was used for the TCRbeta library. MiXCR, applied by TCRdb to the PCR reads, yields one record per CDR3 protein. The table shows a few hundred thousand distinct CDR3 sequences, with over 9% occurring only once. Sequencing used PBMCs, obtained before TCRalphabeta/CD19-depleted stem cell transplant. Receptors originate from a boy younger than two with acute myeloid leukemia, due to receive a stem cell transplant.

This chain uses TRBV6-1 with TRBJ2-4; 8 positions match TRBD1. V shed 7 bases, J shed 7 bases, and the junction held 12 bases outside the gene matches. CDR1 MNHNS and CDR2 SASEGT come from the germline V gene. The CDR3 totals 15 residues. The CDR3 loop is CASIQTGALGNIQYF. The CDR3 nucleotides read TGTGCCAGCATCCAGACAGGGGCCCTGGGGAACATTCAGTACTTC.

This clonotype turned up a few times. The V call is TRBV25-1, the J call TRBJ1-2; D is possibly TRBD1 (5 bases). This CDR3 has 14 residues. With 1 base removed from V and 4 bases from J, the gap between germline ends came to 10 bases. CDR1 MGHDK and CDR2 SYGVNS come from the germline V gene. In nucleotides, the CDR3 is TGTGCCAGCAGTGAATCCGCAGGGATCTATGGCTACACCTTC. It encodes CASSESAGIYGYTF.